Described below is a single T cell receptor beta chain sequence and its context. Its target is unknown. This record belongs to a study of T cell responses to AZD1222 COVID-19 vaccine. At the level of the study: Pooled in the analysis were second doses at about 4 or about 12 weeks.

General observations from the study: In all cases, repertoires were sampled only after the peak T cell response. Once two AZD1222 doses were given, Spike-specific TCR breadth and depth went up. Donors were mostly white British, more females; clonal diversity possibly underestimated.

The assay was immunoSEQ multiplex PCR, and TCRdb's table has in-frame clones only and misses some. Of approximately 170,000 clones listed, 85% to 90% were seen once; the top ten hold 6.9%. The clonotype originates from an adult in good health. The sample was peripheral blood, taken on day 0 of AZD1222 vaccination.

The CDR3 spells CASRLPVRFPTGELFF. CDR3 coding DNA: TGTGCCAGCAGACTACCAGTTAGGTTCCCCACCGGGGAGCTGTTTTTT. V and J are TRBV7-9 and TRBJ2-2, with D unresolved. CDR3 length: 16 residues. V was shortened by 6 bases and J by 4 bases, with 18 bases between the two germline ends. The germline gives CDR1 SEHNR, CDR2 FQNEAQ (reference sequence).